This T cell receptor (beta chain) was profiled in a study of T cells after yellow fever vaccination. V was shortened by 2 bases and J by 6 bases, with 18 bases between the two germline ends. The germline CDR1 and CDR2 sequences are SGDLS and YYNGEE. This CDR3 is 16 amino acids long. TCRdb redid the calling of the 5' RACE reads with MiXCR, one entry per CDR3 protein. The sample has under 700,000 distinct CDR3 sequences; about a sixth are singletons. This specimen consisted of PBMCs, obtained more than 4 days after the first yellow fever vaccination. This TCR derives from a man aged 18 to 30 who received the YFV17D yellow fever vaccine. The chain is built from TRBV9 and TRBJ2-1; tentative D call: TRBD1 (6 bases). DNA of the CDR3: TGTGCCAGCAGCGTCAGGGCCGCGACAGGCGTCAATGAGCAGTTCTTC. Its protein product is CASSVRAATGVNEQFF.